This T cell receptor (beta chain) came from a study of T cell responses to AZD1222 COVID-19 vaccine. Findings and limits, study-wide: In a largely white British group with more females than males, clonal diversity was possibly underestimated. Along spike, vaccine-associated CD4 TCRs were found throughout, with dominance at 160-218 and 743-854. Increased Spike-specific TCR breadth and depth were observed after two AZD1222 doses.

On this clone itself: What it binds is unknown.

The method was immunoSEQ multiplex PCR; TCRdb's version includes in-frame clones alone and lacks a portion of them. Altogether roughly 140,000 clones are present, around nine tenths being singletons, with the ten largest covering roughly 3%. The specimen comprised peripheral blood, sampled on day 0 of AZD1222 vaccination. The sequence derives from an adult in good health.

CDR3 sequence (DNA): TGTGCCACCAGCAGAGATGCCGGAGGGCCATATCAGCCCCAGCATTTT. Translated, it gives CATSRDAGGPYQPQHF. The chain joins TRBV15 to TRBJ1-5; D remains ambiguous. CDR1 LNHNV and CDR2 YYDKDF come from the germline V gene (reference sequence). The V end lost 0 bases, the J end lost 5 bases, and 14 bases lay between the germline ends. The CDR3 has 16 amino acids.